The clone carrying this T cell receptor (beta chain) has at least ten counts. Antigen unknown. Molecular barcoded adaptors covering alpha/delta and beta/gamma chains were used on about 0.4 ug RNA. TCRdb re-called the reads with MiXCR, one entry per CDR3 protein. The table has tens of thousands of distinct CDR3 sequences, 14% seen once. The CDR3 covers 14 residues. CDR1 and CDR2 (germline): SEHNR, FQNEAQ (reference sequence). V was trimmed by 2 bases and J by 6 bases, leaving 13 bases between them. The sample belongs to a study of read filtering for tumor transcriptome and immune sequencing. Study-wide background: The cohort had around 18 men and around 15 women aged about 45 to 90, mean around 63 years. Revised staging placed fewer than ten patients in R-ISS I, about 17 in II, more than five in III. General study points: The CD138-negative fraction was mixed bone marrow immune cells, not pure T cells.

This chain connects TRBV7-9 to TRBJ1-1, with D uncertain. This TCR came from a donor aged 40 or over with multiple myeloma. The sequenced sample consisted of a population of CD138-negative cells sorted from bone marrow. The CDR3 is CASSLQDVRAEAFF. The CDR3 region has the DNA TGTGCCAGCAGCTTACAGGATGTGAGGGCTGAAGCTTTCTTT.